This paragraph reports one T cell receptor (beta chain). Its specificity is not known. TCRdb re-analysed the 5' RACE reads in MiXCR, keeping a single row per CDR3 protein. Among 300,000 to 450,000 distinct CDR3 sequences, about 28% were seen once, and the ten largest hold 5.5% to 7%. This record comes from a study of identical twins' blood T cells. The CDR3 contains 15 residues. V dropped 2 bases and J dropped 1 base, with 9 bases sitting between them. Germline values: CDR1 SGHDN, CDR2 FVKESK. General study results and limits: Twins reportedly had markedly more similar V usage than unrelated donors, even among out-of-frame TCRbeta clonotypes.

The TCR comes from a woman aged 18-49 years in good health. Sequencing was carried out using PBMCs. The chain has TRBV14 and TRBJ2-4; D remains unclear. CDR3 in amino acids: CASSQYAGAKNIQYF. The DNA for the CDR3 is TGTGCCAGCAGCCAATATGCTGGGGCCAAAAACATTCAGTACTTC.